The 21 T cell receptor beta chains presented below share a single source sample, sequenced in a study of T-cell reconstitution after alpha-beta-depleted transplantation in children (dated by TCRdb to 2016 to 2017). Library preparation used PCR. The sample was run on an Illumina HiSeq 2500. To normalize quantification of the TCRbeta repertoire, the TCR libraries were built with molecular barcoding that relied on unique molecular identifiers. In TCRdb, the public reads were trimmed at Q25 with fastp and aligned with MiXCR, with productive beta chains retained. A single entry per CDR3 protein holds the most common genes and DNA from its merged rows. The sample table records under 25,000 distinct CDR3 sequences; 10% to 15% of these occur just once. 35% of the sample lies in the top ten. The time point label for this specimen denotes: day 60 (about 2 months) after transplantation. This specimen's treatment or condition label, per the study, means: allogeneic hematopoietic cell transplantation with graft depleted of TCRalphabeta T cells and CD19 B cells.

This specimen consisted of PBMCs, mostly from graft donor cells, obtained 60 days after TCRalphabeta/CD19-depleted stem cell transplant. These receptors originate from a female patient aged 2 to 10 who had a stem cell transplant for congenital amegakaryocytic thrombocytopenia, so the T cells may come from the graft donor.

Many counts were recorded for this clonotype. This rearrangement joins TRBV14 to TRBJ2-7; tentative D call: TRBD2 (5 bases). Looked up from germline, CDR1 is SGHDN and CDR2 is FVKESK. Deletions cut 0 bases from V and 2 bases from J, with 11 bases between. There are 15 residues in the CDR3. DNA of the CDR3: TGTGCCAGCAGCCAAGATGCGGGTTTCACCTACGAGCAGTACTTC. It encodes CASSQDAGFTYEQYF.

This clonotype came up many times. This sequence joins TRBV7-2 and TRBJ1-6, with 8 bases fitting TRBD1. The ends lost 5 bases at V and 6 bases at J; junction bases unmatched: 9. The CDR3 length is 16 residues. Looked up from germline, CDR1 is SGHTA and CDR2 is FQGNSA. DNA of the CDR3: TGTGCCAGCAGCGAGGACAGGGCCCGGGGTAATTCACCCCTCCACTTT. It translates to CASSEDRARGNSPLHF.

This clonotype was counted at least ten times. The chain employs TRBV20-1 and TRBJ2-7; the D call may be TRBD1 or TRBD2 (5 bases each). The CDR3 extends over 14 amino acids. Germline V gene lookup returns CDR1 DFQATT and CDR2 SNEGSKA (reference sequence). Trimming removed 5 bases at V and 0 bases at J, with 14 bases between. The CDR3 reads CSAGVGALSYEQYF. For the CDR3, the DNA is TGCAGTGCTGGGGTCGGGGCCCTCTCCTACGAGCAGTACTTC.

This clonotype was observed many times. The CDR3 DNA is TGTGCCAGCAGGGGAGGACAGCTCTATAATTCACCCCTCCACTTT. It yields the protein CASRGGQLYNSPLHF. The rearrangement links TRBV25-1 to TRBJ1-6; possibly TRBD1 for D (6 bases). The length of the CDR3 is 15 residues. The germline V gene has CDR1 MGHDK and CDR2 SYGVNS. Trimming removed 6 bases from V and 3 bases from J, with 12 bases in between.

The V and J genes are TRBV11-2 and TRBJ1-6; TRBD1 matches at 8 bases. The CDR3 extends over 16 amino acids. Unmatched junction bases numbered 13, after V lost 2 bases and J lost 13 bases. Looked up from germline, CDR1 is SGHAT and CDR2 is FQNNGV. The CDR3 protein is CASSLSSGDRGLPLHF. As DNA, the CDR3 is TGTGCCAGCAGCTTATCCTCCGGAGACAGGGGTCTTCCCCTCCACTTT.

This clonotype was observed many times. The gene calls are TRBV4-1 and TRBJ2-1; D ambiguous. This CDR3 region has 14 residues. Germline V CDR1 and CDR2: MGHRA, YSYEKL. V was clipped by 3 bases and J by 4 bases, with 10 bases between them. For the CDR3, the DNA is TGCGCCAGCAGCCATCCGGGCCTTTACAATGAGCAGTTCTTC. Translated: CASSHPGLYNEQFF.

This clonotype has at least ten counts. The chain combines TRBV7-7 with TRBJ2-5; maybe TRBD1 (6 bases). Germline-derived CDR1 and CDR2 are SSHAT and FNYEAQ (reference sequence). With 3 bases removed from V and 2 bases from J, the gap between germline ends came to 7 bases. The CDR3 extends over 13 amino acids. CDR3 in DNA: TGTGCCAGCAGCTTCGGGACACAAGAGACCCAGTACTTC. Its protein product is CASSFGTQETQYF.

This clonotype was seen many times. The V and J genes are TRBV15 and TRBJ2-3; D perhaps matches TRBD1 (5 bases). V was clipped by 0 bases and J by 2 bases, with 15 bases between them. Germline V gene sequence: CDR1 LNHNV, CDR2 YYDKDF (reference sequence). This CDR3 spans 17 amino acids. CDR3 region: CATSREGLGKATDTQYF. Written as DNA, the CDR3 is TGTGCCACCAGCAGAGAGGGGCTAGGGAAAGCCACAGATACGCAGTATTTT.

This clonotype occurred many times. The chain combines TRBV4-1 with TRBJ1-5; D gene unclear. The ends were cut back, 0 bases at V and 2 bases at J, with 11 bases in the middle. The CDR3 is made up of 16 amino acids. Germline CDR1 and CDR2: MGHRA and YSYEKL. The CDR3 DNA sequence: TGCGCCAGCAGCCAAGAAGGGATGCAGGGCAATCAGCCCCAGCATTTT. Its translation is CASSQEGMQGNQPQHF.

This clonotype is classed as medium-sized. The chain links TRBV11-2 to TRBJ2-3, with a tentative D call TRBD2 (6 bases). The CDR3 contains 16 residues. With 4 bases removed from V and 4 bases from J, the gap between germline ends came to 18 bases. Germline CDR1 and CDR2: SGHAT and FQNNGV. CDR3 DNA: TGTGCCAGCAGCTCCATAGCCGGGAGCAAAGCAGATACGCAGTATTTT. This codes for CASSSIAGSKADTQYF.

This clonotype was seen many times. The rearrangement joins TRBV20-1 to TRBJ1-4; D gene unclear. The CDR3 is made up of 16 amino acids. V was pared by 2 bases and J by 0 bases, with 13 bases between. CDR1 is DFQATT and CDR2 is SNEGSKA in the germline V gene (reference sequence). The CDR3 region is CSARFSGFATNEKLFF. The CDR3 DNA is TGCAGTGCTAGATTTTCGGGCTTTGCAACTAATGAAAAACTGTTTTTT.

This clonotype was observed at least ten times. The chain recombines TRBV6-1 with TRBJ2-1, with unresolved D. Between the trimmed V and J ends, which lost 5 bases and 5 bases, there was a span of 16 bases. CDR3 length: 15 residues. Germline loops: CDR1 MNHNS, CDR2 SASEGT. In DNA, the CDR3 is TGTGCCAGCAGTCCCGATGCAGAGGTTAACAATGAGCAGTTCTTC. It codes for CASSPDAEVNNEQFF.

This clonotype has ten or more counts. The chain is built from TRBV7-6 and TRBJ2-7, with 7 bases lining up with TRBD2. Germline V CDR1 and CDR2: SGHVS, FNYEAQ. The CDR3 runs to 16 residues. The J segment lost 7 bases and the V segment lost 5 bases, leaving 17 bases of the junction unmatched. CDR3 DNA: TGTGCCAGCAGCGGCGTAACGGGGAGGGAACTTCAGGAGCAGTACTTC. It is translated as CASSGVTGRELQEQYF. Full variable domain (missing parts from reference TRBV7-6 and TRBJ2-7): GAGVSQSPRYKVTKRGQDVALRCDPISGHVSLYWYRQALGQGPEFLTYFNYEAQQDKSGLPNDRFSAERPEGSISTLTIQRTEQRDSAMYRCASSGVTGRELQEQYFGPGTRLTVT.

This clonotype has a count of ten or more. The genes are TRBV27 and TRBJ1-1, with 8 bases aligning to TRBD1. Germline assignment: CDR1 MNHEY and CDR2 SMNVEV (reference sequence). The CDR3 contains 14 residues. With V trimmed by 5 bases and J by 5 bases, 7 bases remained unmatched. CDR3 sequence reads: CASSPRGRGTEAFF. CDR3 DNA sequence: TGTGCCAGCAGTCCCAGGGGGCGAGGAACTGAAGCTTTCTTT.

This clonotype appeared a few times. J is TRBJ2-3 and V is TRBV6-1; 11 bases are shared with TRBD1. The CDR3 extends over 15 amino acids. Germline CDR1 reads MNHNS; CDR2 reads SASEGT. Losses at the gene ends were 1 base for V and 4 bases for J; bases not matched to a gene: 1. This chain's CDR3 is CASSEGTGGADTQYF. CDR3 nucleotide sequence: TGTGCCAGCAGTGAAGGGACAGGGGGCGCAGATACGCAGTATTTT.

This clonotype was counted many times. V gene TRBV20-1 combines with J gene TRBJ2-5, with TRBD2 matching 7 bases. With 0 bases clipped from V and 0 bases from J, the junction kept 16 bases outside the gene matches. This CDR3 region has 19 residues. In germline, CDR1 is DFQATT, CDR2 SNEGSKA (reference sequence). CDR3 loop: CSARDFRRERAWYQETQYF. CDR3 nucleotide sequence: TGCAGTGCTAGAGATTTCCGGCGGGAGAGAGCGTGGTACCAAGAGACCCAGTACTTC.

This clonotype was seen at least ten times. The chain employs TRBV28 and TRBJ1-5, with D hard to call. The CDR3 is 12 amino acids. Trimming shortened V by 3 bases and J by 5 bases, and 5 bases separated the two germline ends. In germline, CDR1 is MDHEN, CDR2 SYDVKM. CDR3 amino acids: CASSLSHQPQHF. The CDR3 DNA sequence: TGTGCCAGCAGTTTGAGCCATCAGCCCCAGCATTTT.

This clonotype was detected many times. The chain employs TRBV28 and TRBJ2-3; no clear D gene. The CDR3 totals 11 residues. Germline V gene sequence: CDR1 MDHEN, CDR2 SYDVKM. V lost 5 bases to trimming and J lost 8 bases, with 8 bases between them. CDR3 amino acids: CASSRPGTQYF. The CDR3 nucleotides are TGTGCCAGCAGTCGCCCCGGTACGCAGTATTTT.

This clonotype was counted at least ten times. The genes are TRBV5-1 and TRBJ1-4; 9 positions match TRBD1. Germline CDR1 and CDR2: SGHRS and YFSETQ. The CDR3 has 14 amino acids. The J segment lost 7 bases and the V segment lost 4 bases, leaving 5 bases of the junction unmatched. The CDR3 DNA follows: TGCGCCAGCAGCGATCAGACAGGGGGTGAAAAACTGTTTTTT. This gives the protein CASSDQTGGEKLFF.

This clonotype was seen repeatedly, ten times or more. V usage is TRBV2 and J usage is TRBJ1-6; D ambiguous. CDR1 is SNHLY and CDR2 is FYNNEI in the germline V gene. V lost 3 bases to trimming and J lost 3 bases, with 9 bases between them. This CDR3 is built from 15 residues. The CDR3 here is CASSDGPDYNSPLHF. CDR3 nucleotides: TGTGCCAGCAGTGACGGACCCGACTATAATTCACCCCTCCACTTT.

The sample holds many counts of this clonotype. This sequence joins TRBV10-3 and TRBJ1-2; D gene uncertain. Looked up from germline, CDR1 is ENHRY and CDR2 is SYGVKD. CDR3 length: 13 amino acids. Trimming pared 0 bases from V and 5 bases from J, leaving 7 bases between. Here the CDR3 DNA reads TGTGCCATCAGTGAGTCGATCCAGTATGGCTACACCTTC. This codes for CAISESIQYGYTF.